Below are 21 T cell receptor beta chains sequenced from a single sample in a study of blood T cell repertoires in COVID-19 (TCRdb year 2020). The library was built by means of the immunoSEQ multiplex PCR assay. The source is immuneACCESS, and TCRdb retained only in-frame sequences with V and J called. Part of the clones is not carried over; for the studies checked, unresolved V genes explain less than half of this, and the remainder is unexplained. This sample is represented by approximately 210,000 clones; approximately 86% of them were singletons. The ten largest clonotypes hold around 2% of the sample. The sample taken for sequencing was PBMCs or T cells enriched from blood (not recorded which). All receptors come from a young woman who had recovered from COVID-19.

This rearrangement joins TRBV4-2 to TRBJ1-4; 8 bases map to TRBD1. Looked up from germline, CDR1 is LGHNA and CDR2 is YNFKEQ. The CDR3 is 16 residues long. J gave up 8 bases and V 3 bases, and 11 bases lay outside the gene matches. The CDR3 spells CASSQPLQGGWEKLFF. The CDR3 nucleotides are TGTGCCAGCAGCCAGCCATTACAGGGGGGATGGGAAAAACTGTTTTTT.

The table lists this clone with a count of one. The chain carries TRBV3-1 (or the pseudogene TRBV3-2) and TRBJ2-3; 10 bases align to TRBD2. CDR1 LGHDT and CDR2 YNNKEL come from the germline V gene (reference sequence). The CDR3 contains 16 residues. J was trimmed by 6 bases and V by 0 bases; bases with no gene match: 6. CDR3 in amino acids: CASSQDSSGGHDTQYF. The DNA of the CDR3 is TGTGCCAGCAGCCAAGATAGTAGCGGGGGGCATGATACGCAGTATTTT.

Turning to this clone: Other nucleotide sequences in the sample specify the same CDR3. CDR3 nucleotides: TGTGCCAGCAGTTTGGGACAGGGATACGAGCAGTACTTC. This encodes CASSLGQGYEQYF. V is TRBV12-3 or TRBV12-4 and J is TRBJ2-7; 9 bases line up with TRBD1. The CDR3 has 13 residues. V trimming: 3 bases; J trimming: 4 bases; junction bases outside the gene matches: 1.

This clone was counted a single time. The chain is built from TRBV18 and TRBJ1-5; D possibly corresponds to TRBD1 (6 bases). Germline V CDR1 and CDR2: KGHSH, LQKENI. V lost 8 bases to trimming and J lost 0 bases, with 11 bases between them. This CDR3 contains 14 residues. The CDR3 region has the DNA TGTGCCAGCCATATAGGGGGTAGCAATCAGCCCCAGCATTTT. Protein product: CASHIGGSNQPQHF.

The chain employs TRBV6-1 and TRBJ2-7, with TRBD1 as a possible D gene (5 bases). This CDR3 contains 16 residues. Per germline, CDR1 MNHNS and CDR2 SASEGT. Trimming cost V 3 bases and J 0 bases, with 15 bases left between them. Written as DNA, the CDR3 is TGTGCCAGCAGTGACCGGCGACAGTCGGTCTCCTACGAGCAGTACTTC. The encoded protein is CASSDRRQSVSYEQYF.

In this sample, this clone turned up once. V is TRBV18 and J is TRBJ1-1; D is unresolved. The V end lost 3 bases, the J end lost 7 bases, and 9 bases lay between the germline ends. Germline V gene data show CDR1 as KGHSH and CDR2 as LQKENI. This CDR3 is 12 amino acids long. The CDR3 DNA follows: TGTGCCAGCTCACCCGACATAAGTGAAGCTTTCTTT. It yields the protein CASSPDISEAFF.

V and J are TRBV4-1 and TRBJ2-1, with 10 bases that match TRBD2. This CDR3 region has 13 residues. The germline CDR1 and CDR2 sequences are MGHRA and YSYEKL. With V trimmed by 1 base and J by 16 bases, 7 bases remained unmatched. This chain's CDR3 is CASSQVKREGLFF. The CDR3 coding sequence is TGCGCCAGCAGCCAAGTTAAGCGGGAGGGCCTATTCTTC.

J is TRBJ2-1 and V is TRBV20-1; D gene unclear. The V end lost 3 bases, the J end lost 6 bases, and 9 bases lay between the germline ends. This CDR3 contains 12 residues. The V gene's germline CDR1 is DFQATT and CDR2 SNEGSKA (reference sequence). CDR3 loop: CSASLASNEQFF. CDR3 coding DNA: TGCAGTGCTAGTCTGGCTAGCAATGAGCAGTTCTTC.

V usage is TRBV9 and J usage is TRBJ1-1; TRBD1 aligns across 7 bases. The CDR3 length is 13 residues. Germline assignment: CDR1 SGDLS and CDR2 YYNGEE. The J segment lost 11 bases and the V segment lost 4 bases, leaving 11 bases of the junction unmatched. The CDR3 DNA follows: TGTGCCAGCAGCCGGGGAAGGGGGCTTCACGCTTTCTTT. As protein: CASSRGRGLHAFF.

The chain links TRBV5-5 to TRBJ2-7; 8 bases line up with TRBD1. CDR1 SGHKS and CDR2 YYEKEE come from the germline V gene (reference sequence). V was pared by 4 bases and J by 1 base, with 7 bases of the junction left unmatched. The CDR3 loop spans 15 amino acids. CDR3 residues: CASSPYRGASYEQYF. In DNA form, the CDR3 reads TGTGCCAGCAGCCCATACAGGGGGGCGTCCTACGAGCAGTACTTC.

The chain is built from TRBV28 and TRBJ2-1; 7 bases are a match to TRBD1. The germline V gene encodes CDR1 MDHEN and CDR2 SYDVKM. The CDR3 covers 16 residues. V dropped 3 bases and J dropped 4; count of bases not matched to a gene: 9. For the CDR3, the DNA is TGTGCCAGCAGTTTTAGGACAGGCGAAGGGTACAATGAGCAGTTCTTC. Protein product: CASSFRTGEGYNEQFF.

The rearrangement links TRBV25-1 to TRBJ1-1, with TRBD1 identical over 7 bases. The CDR3 sequence is 13 residues long. From germline, CDR1 is MGHDK and CDR2 SYGVNS. V gave up 5 bases and J gave up 2 bases; unmatched junction bases: 2. CDR3 coding DNA: TGTGCCAGCAGTCACAGGGGTAACACTGAAGCTTTCTTT. It is translated as CASSHRGNTEAFF.

The chain carries TRBV7-2 and TRBJ2-1; 8 bases agree with TRBD2. The CDR3 has 15 residues. CDR1 SGHTA and CDR2 FQGNSA come from the germline V gene. Losses at the gene ends were 2 bases for V and 4 bases for J; bases not matched to a gene: 4. The CDR3 coding sequence is TGTGCCAGCAGCTTAAGTGGCGGGGGGTACAATGAGCAGTTCTTC. Translating gives CASSLSGGGYNEQFF. The variable domain in full, with the rest retrieved from reference TRBV7-2 and TRBJ2-1, is GAGVSQSPSNKVTEKGKDVELRCDPISGHTALYWYRQSLGQGLEFLIYFQGNSAPDKSGLPSDRFSAERTGGSVSTLTIQRTQQEDSAVYLCASSLSGGGYNEQFFGPGTRLTVL.

This clone has just one count. The chain couples TRBV20-1 to TRBJ2-3; 10 positions match TRBD1. Germline CDR1 DFQATT, CDR2 SNEGSKA (reference sequence). The CDR3 totals 14 residues. V dropped 6 bases and J dropped 6; count of bases not matched to a gene: 9. The CDR3 here is CSASRQGAGDTQYF. CDR3 bases: TGCAGTGCAAGTCGACAGGGGGCGGGTGATACGCAGTATTTT.

This clone was counted only a few times. The chain is built from TRBV19 and TRBJ1-1; D not resolved. This CDR3 comprises 14 residues. Germline CDR1 LNHDA, CDR2 SQIVND (reference sequence). V gave up 2 bases and J gave up 7 bases, with 14 bases separating them. Written as DNA, the CDR3 is TGTGCCAGTAGTATACGAAGCGAAGTGGGTGAAGCTTTCTTT. Translation gives CASSIRSEVGEAFF.

The J gene is TRBJ2-5, the V gene TRBV27, with D tentatively TRBD1 (6 bases). The germline V and J ends were trimmed by 10 bases and 6 bases, with 15 bases remaining between them. Germline assignment: CDR1 MNHEY and CDR2 SMNVEV (reference sequence). This CDR3 contains 12 residues. CDR3 sequence (DNA): TGTGCCACCCAGGGGATGGAAAAGACCCAGTACTTC. This translates into CATQGMEKTQYF.

The chain has TRBV28 and TRBJ2-1, with 11 nucleotides matching TRBD2. Trimming took 4 bases from V and 0 from J; bases not matched to a gene: 8. Germline assignment: CDR1 MDHEN and CDR2 SYDVKM. The CDR3 loop spans 18 amino acids. The CDR3 sequence: CASSYAGTSGGSYNEQFF. In DNA, the CDR3 is TGTGCCAGCAGTTACGCCGGGACTAGCGGAGGCTCCTACAATGAGCAGTTCTTC. Drawing the rest from reference TRBV28 and TRBJ2-1, the complete variable domain is DVKVTQSSRYLVKRTGEKVFLECVQDMDHENMFWYRQDPGLGLRLIYFSYDVKMKEKGDIPEGYSVSREKKERFSLILESASTNQTSMYLCASSYAGTSGGSYNEQFFGPGTRLTVL.

In nucleotides, the CDR3 is TGTGCCAGCAGCTTAGCTATCAGGGGAGGGGAGCAGTACTTC. The encoded protein is CASSLAIRGGEQYF. The rearrangement joins TRBV13 to TRBJ2-7; weak D call: TRBD2 (7 bases). There are 14 residues in the CDR3. Trimming shortened V by 1 base and J by 7 bases, and 14 bases separated the two germline ends. Germline V gene lookup returns CDR1 PRHDT and CDR2 FYEKMQ (reference sequence).

The rearrangement links TRBV3-1 (or the pseudogene TRBV3-2) to TRBJ2-2, with D possibly TRBD1 on 6 matching bases. The CDR3 is made up of 15 amino acids. The V end lost 2 bases, the J end lost 1 base, and 8 bases lay between the germline ends. CDR1 and CDR2 (germline): LGHDT, YNNKEL (reference sequence). The CDR3 loop is CASSQSTGNTGELFF. The CDR3 DNA is TGTGCCAGCAGCCAATCGACAGGGAACACCGGGGAGCTGTTTTTT.

This rearrangement joins TRBV6-2 or TRBV6-3 to TRBJ1-2; 7 bases are a match to TRBD1. The CDR3 is 16 residues long. The germline V gene has CDR1 MNHEY and CDR2 SVGEGT. Trimming took 6 bases from V and 3 from J; bases not matched to a gene: 13. The CDR3 DNA sequence: TGTGCCAGCAGCCTTGGTCAGGGGGTCGCCCACTATGGCTACACCTTC. Its translation is CASSLGQGVAHYGYTF.

The chain couples TRBV5-5 to TRBJ1-2; TRBD1 might be the D (5 bases). Germline V CDR1 and CDR2: SGHKS, YYEKEE (reference sequence). V lost 2 bases and J 4 bases, leaving 15 bases between the germline ends. The CDR3 is 15 residues long. CDR3 nucleotide sequence: TGTGCCAGCAGCTTCCGAGACAGTCTTATCTATGGCTACACCTTC. Its translation: CASSFRDSLIYGYTF.